This entry describes one TCR beta chain. Its target is not known. The source of the sample is a study of T cells after yellow fever vaccination. Study-wide background: Preparation used SMART-Seq v4 Ultra Low Input for the low-cell-number fractions. Study-level points and caveats: Most clones from primary vaccination were detected again post-booster (almost 98% CD4, 88% CD8). Researchers cautioned that FACS-sorted repertoires could harbor abundant clonotypes contaminating from the bulk population.

V shed 4 bases and J 5 bases; nucleotides not matched to a gene: 6. Germline lookup yields CDR1 SGHRS and CDR2 YFSETQ. This CDR3 has 15 amino acids. Researchers made TCR cDNA using 5'RACE template switching, and this step added a universal primer site and UMIs. TCRdb reprocessed the 5' RACE reads with MiXCR, giving one entry per CDR3 protein. The sample has fewer than 500,000 distinct CDR3 sequences; approximately 18% are singletons. The gene calls are TRBV5-1 and TRBJ2-2, with TRBD2 matching over 9 bases. The source material was PBMCs, sampled before the yellow fever booster vaccination. The receptor's source is a man younger than 35 who received the YFV17D yellow fever vaccine. Written as DNA, the CDR3 is TGCGCCAGCAGCACGTCTAGCGGGGTTACCGGGGAGCTGTTTTTT. This gives the protein CASSTSSGVTGELFF. Complete variable domain (other parts from reference TRBV5-1 and TRBJ2-2): KAGVTQTPRYLIKTRGQQVTLSCSPISGHRSVSWYQQTPGQGLQFLFEYFSETQRNKGNFPGRFSGRQFSNSRSEMNVSTLELGDSALYLCASSTSSGVTGELFFGEGSRLTVL.